The sequence of this T cell receptor (beta chain) was determined in a study of T cells after yellow fever vaccination. The wider study: In the case of low-cell-number fractions, SMART-Seq v4 Ultra Low Input was used for preparation. Findings and limits, study-wide: Detected again after the booster were most primary-vaccination clones, at 95% to 97% CD4 and about 90% CD8.

With respect to this clonotype: The antigen is not known.

5'RACE template switching generated TCR cDNA, adding a universal primer site and UMIs. MiXCR was run by TCRdb on the 5' RACE reads, yielding one entry per CDR3 protein. In the table there are approximately 550,000 distinct CDR3 sequences, 15% to 20% of which are singletons. Trimming cost V 4 bases and J 4 bases, with 9 bases left between them. Per germline, CDR1 SQVTM and CDR2 ANQGSEA. The CDR3 consists of 12 residues. The rearrangement links TRBV29-1 to TRBJ2-3; D may match TRBD1 or TRBD2 (5 bases each). The sequencing here drew on PBMCs, taken 15 days after the yellow fever booster vaccination. This TCR derives from a man aged 25 to 40 who received the YFV17D yellow fever vaccine. The CDR3 loop reads CSVGGSADTQYF. Written as DNA, the CDR3 is TGCAGCGTTGGGGGGAGCGCAGATACGCAGTATTTT.